This T cell receptor (beta chain) derives from a study of identical twins. Study observations and caveats: The study found that models underestimated out-of-frame TCR alpha sharing in monozygotic twins. Invariant cells of the MAIT and iNKT types might have partly distorted the zero-insertion analyses.

It was template switching that added a universal primer site, and there were unique molecular identifiers on the cDNA. TCRdb re-analysed the 5' RACE reads in MiXCR, keeping a single row per CDR3 protein. In the table there are about 240,000 distinct CDR3 sequences, approximately 12% of which are singletons. The CDR3 is made up of 16 amino acids. From germline, CDR1 is SGHNT and CDR2 YYREEE (reference sequence). Trimming at V came to 0 bases and at J to 3 bases, leaving 8 bases not matched to a gene. Regarding this clonotype: What it recognizes is unknown.

These sequences were also reported in another study, on yellow fever vaccine responses in identical twins. That work contributes: The T cell response to vaccination in identical twins was reportedly partly convergent and partly personalized.

The source of this sequence is a woman aged 18-35 years in good health. The gene calls are TRBV5-4 and TRBJ2-7, with TRBD2 matching 8 bases. The sequenced sample consisted of memory (CD45RO+) T cells sorted from blood. CDR3 residues: CASSLAGGGLFYEQYF. CDR3 DNA: TGTGCCAGCAGCTTGGCTGGCGGGGGGCTGTTCTACGAGCAGTACTTC.